The 16 T cell receptor beta chains given below trace back to one sample, sequenced in a study of cytomegalovirus exposure and HLA in healthy donors. PCR involved 60 Vbeta and 13 Jbeta primers. The assay was immunoSEQ multiplex PCR, and TCRdb's table has in-frame clones only and misses some. The table has roughly 190,000 clones, 60% to 80% seen once. The specimen sequenced was PBMCs. These receptors were taken from a man aged 40-49 years in good health and CMV-seronegative.

This sequence joins TRBV4-3 and TRBJ2-3; 7 bases align to TRBD2. Germline V gene sequence: CDR1 LGHNA, CDR2 YSLEER. V lost 5 bases to trimming and J lost 6 bases; unmatched junction nucleotides: 5. The CDR3 runs to 13 residues. This chain's CDR3 is CASSTNGGDTQYF. DNA for the CDR3: TGCGCCAGCAGCACTAACGGGGGGGATACGCAGTATTTT.

The sample holds a few counts of this clone. This rearrangement joins TRBV5-6 to TRBJ2-5; TRBD2 might be the D (6 bases). Between the trimmed V and J ends, which lost 4 bases and 1 base, there was a span of 17 bases. In germline, CDR1 is SGHDT, CDR2 YYEEEE. The CDR3 is 16 amino acids. The CDR3 region is CASSGAHGGSQETQYF. CDR3 sequence (DNA): TGTGCCAGCAGCGGGGCCCATGGGGGGAGCCAAGAGACCCAGTACTTC. Full variable domain (outside the CDR3, taken from reference TRBV5-6 and TRBJ2-5): DAGVTQSPTHLIKTRGQQVTLRCSPKSGHDTVSWYQQALGQGPQFIFQYYEEEERQRGNFPDRFSGHQFPNYSSELNVNALLLGDSALYLCASSGAHGGSQETQYFGPGTRLLVL.

The chain employs TRBV5-1 and TRBJ2-1; weak D call: TRBD1 (5 bases). V dropped 2 bases and J dropped 6 bases, with 15 bases sitting between them. The V gene's germline CDR1 is SGHRS and CDR2 YFSETQ. The CDR3 consists of 15 residues. The CDR3 coding sequence is TGCGCCAGCAGCTTAGGGGTCTCGCTCGGCAATGAGCAGTTCTTC. This sequence encodes CASSLGVSLGNEQFF.

This chain links TRBV5-4 with TRBJ2-7; TRBD2 matches 10 bases. V gave up 0 bases and J gave up 6 bases; unmatched junction bases: 9. Germline V CDR1 and CDR2: SGHNT, YYREEE (reference sequence). The CDR3 contains 16 residues. The CDR3, as DNA: TGTGCCAGCAGCTTGGAGGGCCTAGCGGGAGCGGGCGAGCAGTACTTC. Its protein is CASSLEGLAGAGEQYF.

This rearrangement joins TRBV19 to TRBJ1-4, with TRBD1 matching 11 bases. Trimming removed 0 bases from V and 6 bases from J; junction bases left unmatched: 9. From germline, CDR1 is LNHDA and CDR2 SQIVND (reference sequence). There are 18 residues in the CDR3. The CDR3 bases are TGTGCCAGTAGTATAGATCGACGAGGGACAGGGGGATATGAAAAACTGTTTTTT. Its protein product is CASSIDRRGTGGYEKLFF.

The CDR3 reads CAASVTSGGAYEQYF. For the CDR3, the DNA is TGTGCCGCCTCCGTTACGAGCGGGGGGGCCTACGAGCAGTACTTC. The gene calls are TRBV10-3 and TRBJ2-7; TRBD2 matches at 10 bases. This CDR3 has 15 residues. Germline V gene sequence: CDR1 ENHRY, CDR2 SYGVKD. J lost 2 bases, V lost 11 bases, and 12 bases had no gene match.

CDR3 protein: CASSFERGGGETQYF. Written as DNA, the CDR3 is TGCGCCAGCAGCTTCGAGCGGGGGGGCGGAGAGACCCAGTACTTC. The chain is built from TRBV5-1 and TRBJ2-5; 10 bases are a match to TRBD2. This CDR3 contains 15 residues. Germline V gives CDR1 SGHRS, CDR2 YFSETQ. With V trimmed by 2 bases and J by 4 bases, 5 bases remained unmatched.

The chain joins TRBV5-1 to TRBJ2-3; unclear D gene. Deletions cut 0 bases from V and 1 base from J, with 9 bases between. CDR1 is SGHRS and CDR2 is YFSETQ in the germline V gene. The CDR3 is made up of 15 amino acids. The CDR3 nucleotides are TGCGCCAGCAGCTTGGTGGAGCTCCGCACAGATACGCAGTATTTT. Protein sequence: CASSLVELRTDTQYF.

This clone has more than one count but fewer than ten. The rearrangement joins TRBV7-8 to TRBJ2-2; weak D call: TRBD1 (6 bases). Germline lookup yields CDR1 SGHVS and CDR2 FQNEAQ. This CDR3 is built from 16 residues. V dropped 6 bases and J dropped 1 base, with 15 bases sitting between them. The CDR3 protein is CASRPSRTVNTGELFF. In DNA, the CDR3 is TGTGCCAGCAGACCCTCCCGGACAGTGAACACCGGGGAGCTGTTTTTT.

The CDR3 DNA reads TGTGCCAGCAGCCCCCCTCGGCGAGGAGCGGGAGCGACCTACAATGAGCAGTTCTTC. Amino acid sequence: CASSPPRRGAGATYNEQFF. This chain connects TRBV7-9 to TRBJ2-1, with 8 positions matching TRBD2. V lost 5 bases to trimming and J lost 2 bases; unmatched junction nucleotides: 17. From germline, CDR1 is SEHNR and CDR2 FQNEAQ (reference sequence). The CDR3 has 19 amino acids.

V is TRBV29-1 and J is TRBJ2-2; 10 nucleotides match TRBD1. The CDR3 contains 14 residues. Germline CDR1 and CDR2: SQVTM and ANQGSEA. V shed 4 bases, J shed 5 bases, and the junction held 4 bases outside the gene matches. This CDR3 is CSVGQGASTGELFF. DNA of the CDR3: TGCAGCGTTGGACAGGGGGCGTCTACCGGGGAGCTGTTTTTT.

V and J are TRBV19 and TRBJ1-2; D remains ambiguous. V dropped 6 bases and J dropped 5 bases, with 31 bases sitting between them. The CDR3 loop spans 19 amino acids. Looked up from germline, CDR1 is LNHDA and CDR2 is SQIVND (reference sequence). The CDR3 sequence: CASRPWVTGKSSFLYGYTF. The CDR3 DNA reads as TGTGCCAGTAGACCCTGGGTCACGGGAAAGAGTTCGTTTCTATATGGCTACACCTTC.

The chain links TRBV5-6 to TRBJ2-7; 13 bases map to TRBD2. The length of the CDR3 is 18 residues. V trimming: 0 bases; J trimming: 0 bases; junction bases outside the gene matches: 6. CDR1 is SGHDT and CDR2 is YYEEEE in the germline V gene. Written as DNA, the CDR3 is TGTGCCAGCAGCTTGGAACTAGCGGGAGGGGTTTACTCCTACGAGCAGTACTTC. Residues: CASSLELAGGVYSYEQYF.

To note about this clone: The same CDR3 is also encoded by other DNA sequences in this sample. The chain combines TRBV6-5 with TRBJ2-7; TRBD1 matches at 7 bases. The CDR3 is made up of 14 amino acids. From germline, CDR1 is MNHEY and CDR2 SVGAGI. V lost 0 bases, J lost 2 bases, and 1 base stayed unmatched. This chain's CDR3 is CASSYSGGPYEQYF. CDR3 nucleotides: TGTGCCAGCAGTTACTCAGGGGGCCCCTACGAGCAGTACTTC.

This chain uses TRBV27 with TRBJ1-4; the D gene is possibly TRBD1 (5 bases). This CDR3 region has 14 residues. Looked up from germline, CDR1 is MNHEY and CDR2 is SMNVEV (reference sequence). Deletions cut 5 bases from V and 7 bases from J, with 14 bases between. The CDR3 sequence: CASSRGGVAEKLFF. As DNA, the CDR3 is TGTGCCAGCAGTCGGGGGGGGGTGGCTGAAAAACTGTTTTTT.

A single count supports this clone. This chain uses TRBV7-2 with TRBJ2-3; 8 bases are shared with TRBD2. CDR1 and CDR2 (germline): SGHTA, FQGNSA. The CDR3 spans 15 residues. The V and J ends lost 4 bases and 1 base, in that order; junction bases with no gene match: 4. CDR3: CASSSYSGGTDTQYF. The CDR3 coding sequence is TGTGCCAGCAGCTCATATAGCGGGGGCACAGATACGCAGTATTTT.